This T cell receptor beta chain was captured by sequencing in a study of blood T cell repertoires in COVID-19. This clone was seen more than once but under ten times. Between the trimmed V and J ends, which lost 7 bases and 0 bases, there was a span of 12 bases. This CDR3 region has 14 residues. Per the germline V gene, CDR1 is SNHLY and CDR2 is FYNNEI. The data were produced by immunoSEQ multiplex PCR, yet TCRdb's version contains in-frame clones alone and is incomplete. The table shows more than 95,000 clones, with approximately 88% occurring only once. Sequencing was carried out using peripheral blood. The chain uses TRBV2 and TRBJ1-1, with D tentatively TRBD1 (5 bases). This receptor was obtained from a woman in her fifties or sixties with acute or convalescent COVID-19. CDR3 nucleotides: TGTGCCAGCACAGGGCCTCGGATGAACACTGAAGCTTTCTTT. This gives the protein CASTGPRMNTEAFF.